This T cell receptor beta chain originates from a study of OX40 agonist ivuxolimab in advanced cancers. Study-level information: Ivuxolimab is an agonistic anti-OX40 (CD134) antibody, and patients were treated with it. Patients with hepatocellular carcinoma, melanoma, renal cell or head and neck cancer made up the dose-escalation patients.

With regard to this clone: The antigen is unknown.

The study's findings and limits: Average numbers of expanded clones were greater in CD8+ T cells than in CD4+.

Patients were excluded for autoimmune disease history or systemic immunosuppression. V was cut by 4 bases and J by 1 base, with 13 bases left in between. The germline gives CDR1 MNHNY, CDR2 SVGAGI (reference sequence). The CDR3 consists of 15 residues. Method: immunoSEQ multiplex PCR; TCRdb's copy keeps in-frame clones and lacks some. The sample contains under 70,000 clones, about nine tenths of which appear only once. The TCR originated in an adult with an advanced solid tumor such as melanoma, head and neck, liver or kidney cancer. The sequenced sample was CD4+ or CD8+ T cells sorted from blood, obtained in a trial of the OX40 agonist ivuxolimab. The V and J genes are TRBV6-6 and TRBJ1-1, with D unresolved. The CDR3 nucleotides are TGTGCCAGCAGTTCCTCGACGGTAACGAACACTGAAGCTTTCTTT. It codes for CASSSSTVTNTEAFF.